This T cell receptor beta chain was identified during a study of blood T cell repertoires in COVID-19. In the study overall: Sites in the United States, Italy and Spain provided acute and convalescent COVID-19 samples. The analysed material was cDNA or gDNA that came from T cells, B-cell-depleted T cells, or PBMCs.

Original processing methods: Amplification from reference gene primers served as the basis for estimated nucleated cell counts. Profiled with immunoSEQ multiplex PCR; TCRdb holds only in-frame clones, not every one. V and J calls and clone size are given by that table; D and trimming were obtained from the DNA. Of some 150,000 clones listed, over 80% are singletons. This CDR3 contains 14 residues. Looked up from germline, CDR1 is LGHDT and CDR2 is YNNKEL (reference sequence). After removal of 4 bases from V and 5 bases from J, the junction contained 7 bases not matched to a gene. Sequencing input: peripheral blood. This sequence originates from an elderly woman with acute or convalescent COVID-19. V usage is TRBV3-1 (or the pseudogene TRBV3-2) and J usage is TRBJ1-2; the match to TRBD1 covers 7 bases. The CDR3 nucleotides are TGTGCCAGCAGCCTTTCCGGGACAGCTTATGGCTACACCTTC. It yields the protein CASSLSGTAYGYTF.